Included here is one T cell receptor (beta chain) sequence, with context. The data originate from a study of cytomegalovirus exposure and HLA in healthy donors. Whole-study context: In a previous analysis, 110 million or so unique TCR beta sequences were found from 150 million to 200 million T cells. About 79% of roughly 430 genotyped donors fell in the Caucasian-associated ancestry cluster.

V trimming: 1 base; J trimming: 2 bases; junction bases outside the gene matches: 11. CDR1 and CDR2 from the germline V gene are MNHNS and SASEGT. The CDR3 is 19 amino acids. PCR employed 60 Vbeta and 13 Jbeta primers. Libraries were prepared by immunoSEQ multiplex PCR; TCRdb keeps only in-frame clonotypes and omits some of them. The table records under 200,000 clones, approximately 77% of them present only once. This sequence originates from a man aged 35 to 55 in good health and CMV-seropositive. This sequence joins TRBV6-1 and TRBJ1-3, with TRBD1 matching over 10 bases. What was sequenced was PBMCs. CDR3 sequence (DNA): TGTGCCAGCAGTGAAGGTTGGGGGACAGGGGATCCCCCTGGAAACACCATATATTTT. Translated: CASSEGWGTGDPPGNTIYF.